This T cell receptor beta chain was observed in a study of identical twins. Overall study findings and caveats: Conclusions relied on cross-sectional statistical analysis, not following the same donors.

A single record per CDR3 protein comes from TCRdb applying MiXCR to the 5' RACE reads. Of 500,000 or so distinct CDR3 sequences in the sample, less than 25% were seen once. This clonotype was counted only a few times. Antigen: not known. The same data also contributed to another study, on T cells expressing NK-cell markers. Per that paper: HCMV serostatus: most of the eight sequenced donors positive, one negative. Restriction of the sorted population to alpha-beta TCR T cells was achieved in several experiments with an anti-gamma-delta TCR antibody. The study found these clonotypes also leading the CD3+CD56-NKG2C+ fraction in a few donors.

The source of this sequence is a woman aged 18-30 years in good health. Material for sequencing was CD4+ T cells sorted from blood.

In DNA, the CDR3 is TGTGCCAGCTCACCTCCACGGACTAGCGGGAGGGCCTTCCGGGATGAGCAGTTCTTC. Protein product: CASSPPRTSGRAFRDEQFF. The gene calls are TRBV18 and TRBJ2-1; 15 nucleotides agree with TRBD2. J lost 8 bases, V lost 3 bases, and 14 bases had no gene match. The V gene's germline CDR1 is KGHSH and CDR2 LQKENI. CDR3 length: 19 amino acids.